What follows is one T cell receptor (beta chain) and its context. The sample belongs to a study of blood T cell repertoires in COVID-19. Study-wide context: Sites in the United States, Italy and Spain provided acute and convalescent COVID-19 samples.

V shed 1 base, J shed 6 bases, and the junction held 7 bases outside the gene matches. CDR1 and CDR2 from the germline V gene are SGHVS and FNYEAQ. CDR3 length equals 16 residues. The participants were between about 18 and 90 years old and came from under 25 US areas. Cohort assignment relied on participant-reported clinical history. Original data processing: Quantification of nucleated cells was approximated via reference gene primer amplification. Assay: immunoSEQ multiplex PCR; the TCRdb copy retains only in-frame clones and omits some. The V and J calls and clone size are taken from that table; D and trimming were inferred from the DNA. The data show approximately 240,000 clones, approximately 90% seen once.

The sequence was collected from a woman aged 25 to 45 with acute COVID-19. Source material: PBMCs or T cells enriched from blood (not recorded which). This rearrangement joins TRBV7-6 to TRBJ2-7; TRBD2 aligns across 12 bases. CDR3 loop: CASSLGTSGTPAEQYF. In DNA form, the CDR3 reads TGTGCCAGCAGCTTAGGGACTAGCGGGACTCCCGCCGAGCAGTACTTC.